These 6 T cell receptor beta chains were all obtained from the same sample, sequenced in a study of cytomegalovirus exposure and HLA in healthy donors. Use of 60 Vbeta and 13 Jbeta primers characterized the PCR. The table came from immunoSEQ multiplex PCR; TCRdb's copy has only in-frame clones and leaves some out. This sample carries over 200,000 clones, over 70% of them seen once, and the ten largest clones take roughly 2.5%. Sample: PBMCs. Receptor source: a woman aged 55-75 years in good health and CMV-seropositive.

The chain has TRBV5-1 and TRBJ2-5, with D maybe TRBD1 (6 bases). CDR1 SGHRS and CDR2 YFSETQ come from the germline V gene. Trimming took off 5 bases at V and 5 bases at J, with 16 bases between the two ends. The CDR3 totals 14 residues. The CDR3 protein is CASSLYREDETQYF. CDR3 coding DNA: TGCGCCAGCAGTCTATACAGGGAAGATGAGACCCAGTACTTC.

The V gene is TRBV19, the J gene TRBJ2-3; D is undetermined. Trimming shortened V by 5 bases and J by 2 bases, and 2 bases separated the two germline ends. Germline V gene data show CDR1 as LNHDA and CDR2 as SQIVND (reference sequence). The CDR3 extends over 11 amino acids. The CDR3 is CASSYTDTQYF. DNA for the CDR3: TGTGCCAGTAGTTACACAGATACGCAGTATTTT. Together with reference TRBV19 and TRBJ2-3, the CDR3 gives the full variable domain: DGGITQSPKYLFRKEGQNVTLSCEQNLNHDAMYWYRQDPGQGLRLIYYSQIVNDFQKGDIAEGYSVSREKKESFPLTVTSAQKNPTAFYLCASSYTDTQYFGPGTRLTVL.

The CDR3 reads CASGLVASSRETQYF. The CDR3 DNA reads as TGTGCTAGTGGTTTGGTCGCGTCCTCGCGGGAGACCCAGTACTTC. This rearrangement joins TRBV12-5 to TRBJ2-5; D uncertain. There are 15 residues in the CDR3. Germline V gene sequence: CDR1 LGHNT, CDR2 FRNRAP. Between the trimmed V and J ends, which lost 0 bases and 5 bases, there was a span of 13 bases.

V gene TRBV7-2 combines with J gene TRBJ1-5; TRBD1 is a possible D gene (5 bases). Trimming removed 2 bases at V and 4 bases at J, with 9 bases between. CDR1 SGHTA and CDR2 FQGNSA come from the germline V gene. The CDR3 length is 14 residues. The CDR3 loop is CASSLSAGNQPQHF. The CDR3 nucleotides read TGTGCCAGCAGCTTAAGTGCAGGGAATCAGCCCCAGCATTTT. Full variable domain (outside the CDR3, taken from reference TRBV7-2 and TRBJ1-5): GAGVSQSPSNKVTEKGKDVELRCDPISGHTALYWYRQSLGQGLEFLIYFQGNSAPDKSGLPSDRFSAERTGGSVSTLTIQRTQQEDSAVYLCASSLSAGNQPQHFGDGTRLSIL.

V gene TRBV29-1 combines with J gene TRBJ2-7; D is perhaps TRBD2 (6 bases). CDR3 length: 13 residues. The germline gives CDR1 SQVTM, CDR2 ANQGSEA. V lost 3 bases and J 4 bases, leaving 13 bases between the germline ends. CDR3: CSVESGSEYEQYF. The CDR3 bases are TGCAGCGTTGAGTCCGGGAGTGAGTACGAGCAGTACTTC.

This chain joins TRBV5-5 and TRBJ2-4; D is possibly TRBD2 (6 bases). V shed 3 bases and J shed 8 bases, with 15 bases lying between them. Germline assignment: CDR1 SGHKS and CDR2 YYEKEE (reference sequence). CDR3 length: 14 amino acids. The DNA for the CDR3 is TGTGCCAGCAGCTCACTAGCCGGGCCGGACATTCAGTACTTC. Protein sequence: CASSSLAGPDIQYF.